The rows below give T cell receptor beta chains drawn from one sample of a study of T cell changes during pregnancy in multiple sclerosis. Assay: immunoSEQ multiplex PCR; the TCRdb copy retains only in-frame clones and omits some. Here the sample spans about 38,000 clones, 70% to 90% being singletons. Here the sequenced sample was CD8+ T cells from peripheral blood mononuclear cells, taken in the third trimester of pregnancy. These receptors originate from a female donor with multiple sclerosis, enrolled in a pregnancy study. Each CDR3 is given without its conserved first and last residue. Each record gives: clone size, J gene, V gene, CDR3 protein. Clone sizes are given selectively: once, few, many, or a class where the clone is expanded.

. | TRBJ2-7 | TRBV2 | ASSVPIVGASYEQY
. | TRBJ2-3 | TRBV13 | ASSPGTSGADTQY
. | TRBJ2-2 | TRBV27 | ASRDIAGELF
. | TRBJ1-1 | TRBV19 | ASSITLNTEAF
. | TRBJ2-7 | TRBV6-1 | ASSKTTGRYEQY
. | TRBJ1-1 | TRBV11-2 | ASSLVGHRLAEAF
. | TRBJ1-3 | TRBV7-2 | ASSTTGSTIY
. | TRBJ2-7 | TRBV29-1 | SAYAPGQRTYEQY
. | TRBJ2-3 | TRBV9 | ASSATGGRDTQY
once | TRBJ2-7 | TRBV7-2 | ASSSGLDWEQY
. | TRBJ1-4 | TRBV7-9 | ASSFAQGSNEKLF
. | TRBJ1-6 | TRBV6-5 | ASSYGPRGSPLH
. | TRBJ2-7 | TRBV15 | ATSGGNSYEQY
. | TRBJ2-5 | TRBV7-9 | ASSLSSGEQETQY
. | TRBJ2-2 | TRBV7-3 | ASSRSGREGTGELF
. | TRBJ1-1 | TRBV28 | ASSFQGGSTEAF
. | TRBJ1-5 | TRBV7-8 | ASSLVQGSGNQPQH
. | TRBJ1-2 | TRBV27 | ASSFTGSNYGYT
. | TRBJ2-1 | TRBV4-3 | ASSQGTGMSNEQF
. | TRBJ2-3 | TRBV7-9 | ASEGVPDTQY
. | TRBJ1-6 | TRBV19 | ASTDRFYNSPLH
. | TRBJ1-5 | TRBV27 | ASSSTPRGKGQPQH
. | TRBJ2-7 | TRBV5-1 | ATGETGPHEQY
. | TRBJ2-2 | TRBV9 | ASSVFTGTGELF
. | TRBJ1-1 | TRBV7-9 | ASSPRDRGRDTEAF
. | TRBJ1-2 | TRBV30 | AWRFVGGAGGYT
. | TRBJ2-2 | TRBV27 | ASSPHRQVITGELF
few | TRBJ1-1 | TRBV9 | ASSVADTEAF
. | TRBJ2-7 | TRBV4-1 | ASSLGRTGALFYEQY